What follows are 11 T cell receptor beta chains derived from one specimen sequenced in a study of T cells in Graves' hyperthyroidism and ophthalmopathy (dated by TCRdb to about 2019). The library was obtained by multiplex PCR. These reads were obtained on an Illumina HiSeq 2000. The TCR beta CDR3 regions were amplified from the RNA transcripts. A first-round RT-PCR of the TCR CDR3 used the HTBI primer set with the Qiagen OneStep RT-PCR kit. Starting from the raw public reads, TCRdb applied fastp trimming at Q25, assembled clones with MiXCR and retained in-frame beta chains. CDR3 protein sequences are deduplicated, and each keeps its most common genes and DNA. Present in this sample are 550,000 to 800,000 distinct CDR3 sequences, about 15% of which were seen just once. The ten biggest clones cover 8.4% of the sample. Source material: blood. These receptor sequences come from a man younger than 35 with Graves' hyperthyroidism.

This clonotype was counted at least ten times. The chain combines TRBV30 with TRBJ2-3; 9 bases are a match to TRBD2. CDR3 size: 16 residues. Germline V CDR1 and CDR2: GTSNPN, SVGIG (reference sequence). After removal of 1 base from V and 0 bases from J, the junction contained 5 bases not matched to a gene. CDR3 nucleotide sequence: TGTGCCTGGAGTGCAAACCTAGCGGGGAGCACAGATACGCAGTATTTT. Its translation is CAWSANLAGSTDTQYF. The variable domain in full, with the rest retrieved from reference TRBV30 and TRBJ2-3, is SQTIHQWPATLVQPVGSPLSLECTVEGTSNPNLYWYRQAAGRGLQLLFYSVGIGQISSEVPQNLSASRPQDRQFILSSKKLLLSDSGFYLCAWSANLAGSTDTQYFGPGTRLTVL.

This clonotype was seen only a few times. This chain joins TRBV6-1 and TRBJ2-1, with D tentatively TRBD1 (5 bases). V was clipped by 7 bases and J by 0 bases, with 19 bases between them. Germline CDR1 and CDR2: MNHNS and SASEGT. This CDR3 is built from 17 residues. The CDR3 region is CASIRAPGQISYNEQFF. CDR3 coding DNA: TGTGCCAGCATCAGGGCGCCCGGACAAATCTCCTACAATGAGCAGTTCTTC.

In its sample, this clonotype was seen many times. The chain carries TRBV29-1 and TRBJ2-1; no clear D. Germline V lookup: CDR1 SQVTM, CDR2 ANQGSEA. The CDR3 is made up of 15 amino acids. V lost 3 bases, J lost 0 bases, and 12 bases lay in between. The CDR3 nucleotides are TGCAGCGTTGAGAGAGCTCCGAGCTCCTACAATGAGCAGTTCTTC. It encodes CSVERAPSSYNEQFF.

This clonotype has at least ten counts. This chain connects TRBV7-8 to TRBJ1-1, with D perhaps TRBD1 (5 bases). V lost 5 bases and J lost 3, with 16 bases in between. This CDR3 contains 15 residues. Germline V gene data show CDR1 as SGHVS and CDR2 as FQNEAQ. CDR3 amino acids: CASSLRGAAHTEAFF. In nucleotides, the CDR3 is TGTGCCAGCAGCCTCCGCGGGGCAGCCCACACTGAAGCTTTCTTT.

The genes are TRBV12-3 or TRBV12-4 and TRBJ2-7, with 7 nucleotides matching TRBD1. The CDR3 is made up of 14 amino acids. Trimming removed 7 bases from V and 2 bases from J; junction bases left unmatched: 8. The CDR3 region is CASTLTGTTYEQYF. The CDR3 region has the DNA TGTGCCAGCACCCTGACAGGGACCACCTACGAGCAGTACTTC.

The V call is TRBV4-1, the J call TRBJ1-1, with 9 bases lining up with TRBD1. This CDR3 has 16 residues. Trimming at V came to 1 base and at J to 5 bases, leaving 8 bases not matched to a gene. Per germline, CDR1 MGHRA and CDR2 YSYEKL. The CDR3 bases are TGCGCCAGCAGCCAAGGGGCCGGACAGGGGAGGACTGAAGCTTTCTTT. This translates into CASSQGAGQGRTEAFF.

In its sample, this clonotype was seen many times. V usage is TRBV10-2 and J usage is TRBJ2-7; D assignment may be TRBD1 or TRBD2 (5 bases each). V lost 7 bases, J lost 1 base, and 14 bases lay in between. Germline lookup yields CDR1 WSHSY and CDR2 SAAADI. This CDR3 has 14 residues. The CDR3 region is CASTSGDPSYEQYF. CDR3 coding DNA: TGCGCCAGCACATCCGGGGACCCGTCCTACGAGCAGTACTTC.

This clonotype was seen many times. This rearrangement joins TRBV3-1 to TRBJ1-1; 9 positions agree with TRBD1. Trimming removed 8 bases from V and 1 base from J; junction bases left unmatched: 2. This CDR3 has 13 amino acids. Germline CDR1 reads LGHDT; CDR2 reads YNNKEL (reference sequence). CDR3 coding DNA: TGTGCCAGCGGGACAGGGAAGAACACTGAAGCTTTCTTT. Amino acids: CASGTGKNTEAFF.

The CDR3 DNA sequence: TGTGCCAGCAGCCCGGGACCAGCATTGAACACTGAAGCTTTCTTT. Its protein product is CASSPGPALNTEAFF. The rearrangement joins TRBV2 to TRBJ1-1; D possibly corresponds to TRBD1 (5 bases). The CDR3 consists of 15 residues. Germline lookup yields CDR1 SNHLY and CDR2 FYNNEI. V lost 6 bases and J 0 bases, leaving 14 bases between the germline ends.

The sample holds many counts of this clonotype. CDR3 sequence (DNA): TGTGCCAGCAGCCCCTGGGGACTAGAGGTCTACAATGAGCAGTTCTTC. Translated: CASSPWGLEVYNEQFF. The rearrangement links TRBV7-2 to TRBJ2-1; 8 bases are a match to TRBD2. With V trimmed by 5 bases and J by 3 bases, 9 bases remained unmatched. The CDR3 loop spans 16 amino acids. Germline V gene lookup returns CDR1 SGHTA and CDR2 FQGNSA.

This clonotype has a count of ten or more. The V gene is TRBV28, the J gene TRBJ2-3; 9 bases align to TRBD2. The junction had 4 bases not matched to a gene; V was cut back by 7 bases and J by 2 bases. The CDR3 has 14 residues. Germline CDR1 reads MDHEN; CDR2 reads SYDVKM. The CDR3 here is CASNAGGDTDTQYF. The CDR3 nucleotides read TGTGCCAGCAATGCGGGGGGGGACACAGATACGCAGTATTTT. Supplemented by reference TRBV28 and TRBJ2-3, the full variable domain reads DVKVTQSSRYLVKRTGEKVFLECVQDMDHENMFWYRQDPGLGLRLIYFSYDVKMKEKGDIPEGYSVSREKKERFSLILESASTNQTSMYLCASNAGGDTDTQYFGPGTRLTVL.